What follows is one T cell receptor beta chain and its context. This clonotype was found a few times. Its antigen has not been determined. Base qualities are not provided; no much larger clone lies one nucleotide away. The data originate from a study of regulatory T cells in long-lasting Graves disease (dated by TCRdb to the early 2020s). In the study overall: Antithyroid drugs had been taken for less than 3 months by newly diagnosed Graves' disease patients. Patients with persistent Graves' disease were compared with patients with newly diagnosed Graves' disease using TCR sequencing and RNA sequencing of peripheral blood. The study was registered as a clinical trial and conducted in China. A total of about 35 samples underwent TCR sequencing: about 13 from persistent and roughly 20 from newly diagnosed Graves' disease patients. What the study reported, not specific to this receptor: Compared with newly diagnosed patients, persistent Graves' disease patients had lower TCR Shannon entropy and fewer highly expanded clones, which suggests clonal expansion. Only peripheral blood was studied, because thyroid tissue, the primary lesion, was inaccessible. Persistent patients shared more public clonotypes among themselves (more than 2,500) than newly diagnosed patients did (approximately 900). Only the TCR beta chain was sequenced and analyzed. The small sample size was acknowledged by the authors as a limitation that may reduce accuracy.

What the time point label conveys for this sample: newly diagnosed GD, antithyroid drugs for less than 3 months. RNA was extracted from PBMCs in TRIzol for both TCR sequencing and RNA sequencing. Graves' disease was diagnosed according to American Thyroid Association guidelines. Patients for the study were recruited at an endocrinology department in Xi'an, China. From each patient, around 9 milliliters of peripheral blood was collected into an EDTA anticoagulant tube. PBMCs were isolated by Ficoll Paque Plus density gradient separation without further T cell sorting. An Agilent 2100 Bioanalyzer and agarose gel were used to check RNA quality, while a NanoDrop 2000 measured RNA concentration. Library preparation was by multiplex PCR. TCRdb names Illumina HiSeq 4000 as the instrument used. To build TCR beta libraries, CDR3 regions were amplified by Arm-PCR using iRepertoire HTBI primers. Before sequencing, the PCR products underwent gel purification. On the authors' methods: Across samples, around 58 TRBV and roughly 15 TRBJ segments were identified and used for gene usage analysis of CDR3 amino acid clonotypes. Filtered high-quality paired reads were merged into contigs using COPE and FqMerger. BLAST was used to align contigs to the IMGT TRBV, TRBD and TRBJ reference genes, and CDR3 was defined following IMGT. Clonotypes above 0.1% frequency were classified as highly expanded clones. Shannon entropy was used to measure repertoire diversity, and the Gini coefficient was used to measure V-J evenness. A clonotype was considered public if more than one individual shared it. Using fastp trimming at Q25 and MiXCR clonotype assembly, TCRdb reanalyzed the public sequencing data and kept in-frame beta chains. Under each unique CDR3 protein, matching rows form one entry showing the most common genes and DNA. V and J calls and clone size were set by TCRdb, not the authors. A total of about 470,000 distinct CDR3 sequences appear in this sample, 15% of them only once. Over 15% of the sample lies in the top ten.

Another study also made use of these data, one on T cells in Graves' hyperthyroidism and ophthalmopathy. Per that second paper: Stable Graves' hyperthyroidism was defined as no progression to ophthalmopathy during 18 months of follow-up. The hyperthyroidism patients were between 18 and 65 years old and newly diagnosed, with a disease duration of less than 2 months. Exclusion was applied to patients with uncontrolled infections, other autoimmune diseases, pregnancy or lactation. Diagnoses relied on clinical symptoms, serum thyroxine and TRAb, thyroid ultrasound and orbital computed tomography. For the first round of RT-PCR on the TCR CDR3, the HTBI primer set was used together with the Qiagen OneStep RT-PCR kit. Most expanded thyroid clonotypes (frequency above 0.001) were also detected in blood, suggesting blood repertoires may reflect thyroid immune responses. Ophthalmopathy was separated from stable hyperthyroidism by a 13 V-J signature model, with about 86% sensitivity and approximately 81% specificity obtained in cross-validation and 80%/75% obtained in testing. In validation, progression to ophthalmopathy was predicted by the model with roughly 69% sensitivity and nearly 75% specificity, a median of around 6.5 months before onset. TCR V-J signatures able to tell the groups apart were searched for in a discovery cohort of 100 patients, of whom over 40 had Graves' ophthalmopathy and roughly 58 had stable Graves' hyperthyroidism. Prospective prediction of ophthalmopathy was tested in an independent validation cohort consisting of 18 hyperthyroidism patients and around 16 patients who later progressed to ophthalmopathy. For training and testing, the 100 or so patients in the discovery cohort were randomly divided in a 7:3 ratio. Thyroid tissue and blood T-cell repertoires from several Graves' hyperthyroidism patients were also compared in the study. Once sampling was done, hyperthyroidism patients were given methimazole at a starting dose of 30 mg daily, whereas ophthalmopathy patients were given high-dose intravenous methylprednisolone. A second multiplex PCR round built the libraries, followed by size selection and purification. The libraries were sequenced on an Illumina HiSeq2000 using paired-end 100 bp reads. Raw data were processed with SOAPnuke, discarding reads with adapters, uncalled bases, mean Phred below 15, or no exact constant-primer or identifier match. COPE v1.2.5 was used to merge high-quality paired reads, and clonotypes were defined as unique nucleotide sequences. Clonotypes were aligned to IMGT TRBV, TRBD and TRBJ reference segments using MiTCR v1.1. Analysis was restricted to V-J combinations with a frequency above 0.0001, which covered about 99% of repertoires. The TCS score was defined as F50 (clonal expansion) divided by E x V (chaos), with BLOSUM62-based TCRdist calculated between CDR3 peptides within each V-J. Welch's t-statistics and random forest reduced fewer than 600 V-J features to 13, which were used in a naive Bayes classifier (R e1071). Sample size was not statistically predetermined, and investigators were not blinded to group allocation. The paper reports TCR Vbeta CDR3 sequencing of 130 to 150 peripheral blood samples: around 41 ophthalmopathy, under 85 hyperthyroidism and around 17 progressor patients.

Sequencing was performed on peripheral blood mononuclear cells (PBMCs), taken at new diagnosis, from a patient treated with antithyroid drugs. The receptor was isolated from a woman in her 30s with Graves disease. Donor details come from another sample of the same person, matched by shared clones.

Read as DNA, the sequence is TGTGCCAGCACTCCTAGTAGTGGGGCACACTACGAGCAGTACTTC. Its amino acids are CASTPSSGAHYEQYF. Recombination joined TRBV27 with TRBJ2-7; the D gene is perhaps TRBD1, from 5 matching bases. Counted from cysteine to phenylalanine, this CDR3 has 15 amino acids. Just the 45-base CDR3 DNA is kept, in frame starting at base 1. For CDR1 and CDR2, the germline V gene (reference sequence) lists MNHEY and SMNVEV. V lost 7 bases and J lost 3 bases; the stretch between them is 19 bases long.